Below, 31 T cell receptor beta chains from the same sample are listed, as sequenced in a study of beta chain features in type 1 diabetes (dated by TCRdb to the late 2010s). No antigen has been assigned to these receptors. The full study reports these points: Type 1 diabetes patients showed a moderate but significant shortening of TCRB CDR3 length in all four CD4+ subsets.

The receptor library was made with the immunoSEQ multiplex PCR assay. The entire isolated RNA was reverse transcribed using the High Capacity cDNA Reverse Transcription Kit, and thus expressed TCRB transcripts were sequenced. Here the immuneACCESS table is served through TCRdb, limited to in-frame sequences with V and J called. Missing clones are a known gap in these copies; in checked studies unresolved V genes cover under half, and the rest lacks a known reason. For this sample the table gives roughly 160,000 clones, of which approximately 7.9% were detected only once. Under 0.55% of the sample is in the top ten clones. The specimen was central memory CD4+ T cells from blood. The receptor set was obtained from a man aged 18 to 29 with type 1 diabetes.

V gene TRBV4-3 combines with J gene TRBJ2-7; a possible D gene is TRBD2 (6 bases). Germline lookup yields CDR1 LGHNA and CDR2 YSLEER. This CDR3 has 15 residues. V lost 1 base and J 2 bases, leaving 12 bases between the germline ends. CDR3 sequence reads: CASSQGGVGPYEQYF. The CDR3 coding sequence is TGCGCCAGCAGCCAAGGGGGGGTCGGTCCCTACGAGCAGTACTTC.

In this sample, this clone turned up a few times. The chain couples TRBV6-5 to TRBJ2-7; TRBD2 matches at 8 bases. Per the germline V gene, CDR1 is MNHEY and CDR2 is SVGAGI. The J segment lost 8 bases and the V segment lost 1 base, leaving 7 bases of the junction unmatched. This CDR3 is built from 14 residues. The CDR3 bases are TGTGCCAGCAGTTACTATGAGACTAGCGCTCAGCAGTACTTC. Translating it yields CASSYYETSAQQYF.

In this sample, this clone turned up a few times. V usage is TRBV7-8 and J usage is TRBJ2-5; maybe TRBD1 (6 bases). Between the trimmed V and J ends, which lost 1 base and 5 bases, there was a span of 14 bases. Germline CDR1 SGHVS, CDR2 FQNEAQ. There are 15 residues in the CDR3. CDR3 loop: CASSLGGTSRETQYF. CDR3 nucleotides: TGTGCCAGCAGCTTAGGGGGGACATCAAGGGAGACCCAGTACTTC.

This clone showed up just a few times. The chain carries TRBV5-6 and TRBJ2-7; 7 nucleotides line up with TRBD1. The length of the CDR3 is 14 residues. Germline V gene sequence: CDR1 SGHDT, CDR2 YYEEEE. The J segment lost 5 bases and the V segment lost 0 bases, leaving 5 bases of the junction unmatched. Here the CDR3 reads CASSLVGQGDEQYF. The CDR3 nucleotides are TGTGCCAGCAGCTTGGTAGGTCAGGGGGACGAGCAGTACTTC.

The V call is TRBV4-2, the J call TRBJ1-1; tentative D call: TRBD1 (5 bases). V lost 6 bases to trimming and J lost 1 base, with 15 bases between them. From germline, CDR1 is LGHNA and CDR2 YNFKEQ. This CDR3 is built from 15 residues. The CDR3 here is CASRLSRGSNTEAFF. DNA of the CDR3: TGTGCCAGCAGGCTGTCTAGGGGATCGAACACTGAAGCTTTCTTT.

The V and J genes are TRBV25-1 and TRBJ2-2, with TRBD2 matching over 7 bases. The CDR3 covers 16 residues. Trimming cost V 1 base and J 5 bases; bases outside gene matches: 7. Per germline, CDR1 MGHDK and CDR2 SYGVNS. Here the CDR3 reads CASSESQRGWTGELFF. The CDR3 DNA is TGTGCCAGCAGTGAATCCCAGCGGGGTTGGACCGGGGAGCTGTTTTTT.

This clone was recorded a few times. This chain links TRBV7-2 with TRBJ2-1; D not resolved. Germline V gene sequence: CDR1 SGHTA, CDR2 FQGNSA. The CDR3 is made up of 14 amino acids. V lost 3 bases and J lost 4, with 10 bases in between. For the CDR3, the DNA is TGTGCCAGCAGCTTGAATTGGCCATACAATGAGCAGTTCTTC. Its translation is CASSLNWPYNEQFF.

V gene TRBV28 combines with J gene TRBJ2-3; no clear D gene. V was cut by 5 bases and J by 2 bases, with 5 bases left in between. CDR1 MDHEN and CDR2 SYDVKM come from the germline V gene. This CDR3 is 12 amino acids long. CDR3 sequence: CASSPSTDTQYF. The CDR3 bases are TGTGCCAGCAGTCCCTCCACAGATACGCAGTATTTT.

This clone was counted between two and nine times. The gene calls are TRBV7-2 and TRBJ1-6; D is uncertain. In germline, CDR1 is SGHTA, CDR2 FQGNSA. Trimming stripped 1 base from V and 11 bases from J, with 9 bases between. This CDR3 has 13 residues. This chain's CDR3 is CASSLEEGAPLHF. In nucleotides, the CDR3 is TGTGCCAGCAGCTTAGAAGAGGGAGCACCCCTCCACTTT.

The V call is TRBV10-3, the J call TRBJ2-1, with TRBD2 identical over 12 bases. The V segment lost 5 bases and the J segment 7 bases; nucleotides outside the gene matches: 6. CDR1 is ENHRY and CDR2 is SYGVKD in the germline V gene. The length of the CDR3 is 15 residues. The CDR3 is CAISSASGRGNEQFF. The CDR3 DNA reads TGTGCCATCAGTAGCGCTAGCGGGAGGGGAAATGAGCAGTTCTTC.

The V and J genes are TRBV11-2 and TRBJ2-7; 8 nucleotides match TRBD2. With V trimmed by 5 bases and J by 2 bases, 11 bases remained unmatched. Germline V CDR1 and CDR2: SGHAT, FQNNGV. The CDR3 loop spans 16 amino acids. This CDR3 is CASSPGGGTLTYEQYF. The CDR3 DNA sequence: TGTGCCAGCAGCCCTGGCGGGGGGACCCTTACCTACGAGCAGTACTTC.

DNA for the CDR3: TGTGCCAGCAGCTTAGTACAGGGCGGAGTGGAAACCGGGGAGCTGTTTTTT. As protein: CASSLVQGGVETGELFF. The chain recombines TRBV11-2 with TRBJ2-2; D may be TRBD1 (6 bases). Germline CDR1 SGHAT, CDR2 FQNNGV. Trimming pared 1 base from V and 5 bases from J, leaving 17 bases between. The CDR3 consists of 17 residues.

This clone was seen only a few times. The chain combines TRBV7-2 with TRBJ2-1; 8 nucleotides align to TRBD2. The CDR3 contains 11 residues. CDR1 and CDR2 (germline): SGHTA, FQGNSA. The V segment lost 5 bases and the J segment 13 bases; nucleotides outside the gene matches: 4. The CDR3 sequence: CASSTREGQFF. The CDR3 coding sequence is TGTGCCAGCAGCACTCGGGAGGGACAGTTCTTC.

This clone was detected a few times. The chain links TRBV7-9 to TRBJ2-1, with D possibly matching TRBD1 (6 bases). The V gene lost 4 bases and the J gene lost 8 bases, with 15 bases spanning the gap. Germline V gives CDR1 SEHNR, CDR2 FQNEAQ (reference sequence). The CDR3 extends over 14 amino acids. The chain's CDR3 is CASSSGRPGDEQFF. For the CDR3, the DNA is TGTGCCAGCAGCTCGGGACGGCCAGGGGATGAGCAGTTCTTC.

In its sample, this clone was seen a few times. This rearrangement joins TRBV9 to TRBJ2-2, with D uncertain. V dropped 0 bases and J dropped 11 bases, with 20 bases sitting between them. CDR1 SGDLS and CDR2 YYNGEE come from the germline V gene. The CDR3 runs 16 residues. CDR3 nucleotide sequence: TGTGCCAGCAGCGTAGGCCCGGCAGACTCACTCGGCGAGCTGTTTTTT. It translates to CASSVGPADSLGELFF.

The chain links TRBV7-2 to TRBJ2-5; 9 bases align to TRBD2. The CDR3 extends over 16 amino acids. J lost 5 bases, V lost 1 base, and 8 bases had no gene match. Germline CDR1 SGHTA, CDR2 FQGNSA. In DNA, the CDR3 is TGTGCCAGCAGCTTAGGGGTAGCGGGGGCGGCGGAGACCCAGTACTTC. This gives the protein CASSLGVAGAAETQYF. Complete variable domain (other parts from reference TRBV7-2 and TRBJ2-5): GAGVSQSPSNKVTEKGKDVELRCDPISGHTALYWYRQSLGQGLEFLIYFQGNSAPDKSGLPSDRFSAERTGGSVSTLTIQRTQQEDSAVYLCASSLGVAGAAETQYFGPGTRLLVL.

This chain connects TRBV2 to TRBJ2-2; a weak D match, TRBD2 (5 bases). The germline V gene has CDR1 SNHLY and CDR2 FYNNEI. This CDR3 contains 13 residues. The V and J ends lost 2 bases and 5 bases respectively, with 6 bases between them. CDR3 protein: CASSERETGELFF. In DNA, the CDR3 is TGTGCCAGCAGTGAACGGGAAACCGGGGAGCTGTTTTTT.

This clone has only a few counts. This chain links TRBV30 with TRBJ2-3, with 9 bases lining up with TRBD2. The CDR3 spans 15 residues. V gave up 2 bases and J gave up 2 bases; unmatched junction bases: 5. Germline V gene sequence: CDR1 GTSNPN, CDR2 SVGIG (reference sequence). The CDR3 DNA sequence: TGTGCCTGGAGTCGCGGGAGGGGGATCACAGATACGCAGTATTTT. This translates into CAWSRGRGITDTQYF. The full variable domain, its missing parts supplied by reference TRBV30 and TRBJ2-3, is SQTIHQWPATLVQPVGSPLSLECTVEGTSNPNLYWYRQAAGRGLQLLFYSVGIGQISSEVPQNLSASRPQDRQFILSSKKLLLSDSGFYLCAWSRGRGITDTQYFGPGTRLTVL.

There are a few counts of this clone. The V and J genes are TRBV10-3 and TRBJ1-2; TRBD1 agrees at 9 bases. There are 14 residues in the CDR3. The germline V gene has CDR1 ENHRY and CDR2 SYGVKD. V was clipped by 4 bases and J by 0 bases; unmatched bases: 0. The CDR3 loop reads CAISGDRANYGYTF. CDR3 DNA sequence: TGTGCCATCAGTGGGGACAGGGCTAACTATGGCTACACCTTC.

This clone has at least ten counts. The V gene is TRBV4-3, the J gene TRBJ2-5; tentatively, D is TRBD1 (5 bases). Looked up from germline, CDR1 is LGHNA and CDR2 is YSLEER. The CDR3 covers 15 residues. Trimming pared 0 bases from V and 6 bases from J, leaving 14 bases between. The CDR3 protein is CASSQDRTYSQTQYF. DNA for the CDR3: TGCGCCAGCAGCCAAGACCGGACATATAGCCAGACCCAGTACTTC.

This clone was detected a few times. The chain combines TRBV10-3 with TRBJ1-1; no reliable D call. V lost 3 bases, J lost 11 bases, and 13 bases lay in between. Germline lookup yields CDR1 ENHRY and CDR2 SYGVKD. This CDR3 spans 12 amino acids. The CDR3 nucleotides read TGTGCCATCAGTGATGGGCCCAACACGGCTTTCTTT. It translates to CAISDGPNTAFF.

The chain links TRBV7-2 to TRBJ1-5; unclear D gene. CDR1 is SGHTA and CDR2 is FQGNSA in the germline V gene. The CDR3 sequence is 16 residues long. Trimming removed 1 base at V and 3 bases at J, with 13 bases between. The CDR3 DNA sequence: TGTGCCAGCAGCTTAGTGTATACGGTAGTCAATCAGCCCCAGCATTTT. Translated, it gives CASSLVYTVVNQPQHF. The complete variable domain, with remaining parts taken from reference TRBV7-2 and TRBJ1-5, reads GAGVSQSPSNKVTEKGKDVELRCDPISGHTALYWYRQSLGQGLEFLIYFQGNSAPDKSGLPSDRFSAERTGGSVSTLTIQRTQQEDSAVYLCASSLVYTVVNQPQHFGDGTRLSIL.

This clone was seen a few times. The chain joins TRBV7-8 to TRBJ1-2; D is perhaps TRBD1 (5 bases). The CDR3 has 15 amino acids. Per the germline V gene, CDR1 is SGHVS and CDR2 is FQNEAQ. V shed 5 bases and J shed 3 bases, with 16 bases lying between them. The CDR3 loop reads CASSPRGGSDYGYTF. CDR3 bases: TGTGCCAGCAGCCCCCGCGGGGGGAGTGACTATGGCTACACCTTC.

This clone was seen ten or more times. The same CDR3 arises from other DNA sequences in this sample as well. This chain uses TRBV4-1 with TRBJ1-5; maybe TRBD1 (5 bases). Germline V gene lookup returns CDR1 MGHRA and CDR2 YSYEKL. CDR3 length: 14 residues. Between the trimmed V and J ends, which lost 0 bases and 4 bases, there was a span of 7 bases. The CDR3 spells CASSQERGNQPQHF. CDR3 DNA: TGCGCCAGCAGCCAAGAGCGGGGGAATCAGCCCCAGCATTTT.

There are a few counts of this clone. The genes are TRBV13 and TRBJ2-7; 9 nucleotides match TRBD2. The ends lost 5 bases at V and 3 bases at J; junction bases unmatched: 5. The CDR3 spans 14 residues. Germline loops: CDR1 PRHDT, CDR2 FYEKMQ (reference sequence). The CDR3 loop is CASSPSSGVYEQYF. DNA of the CDR3: TGTGCCAGCAGCCCGTCTAGCGGGGTCTACGAGCAGTACTTC. Full variable domain (remainder filled in from reference TRBV13 and TRBJ2-7): AAGVIQSPRHLIKEKRETATLKCYPIPRHDTVYWYQQGPGQDPQFLISFYEKMQSDKGSIPDRFSAQQFSDYHSELNMSSLELGDSALYFCASSPSSGVYEQYFGPGTRLTVT.

Worth noting for this clone: Other DNA sequences from this sample encode an identical CDR3 as well. This rearrangement joins TRBV18 to TRBJ2-7; TRBD2 is a possible D gene (7 bases). This CDR3 has 13 amino acids. The ends were cut back, 3 bases at V and 3 bases at J, with 9 bases in the middle. Per the germline V gene, CDR1 is KGHSH and CDR2 is LQKENI. The CDR3 sequence: CASSPGGGYEQYF. CDR3 nucleotide sequence: TGTGCCAGCTCACCGGGAGGGGGCTACGAGCAGTACTTC.

This clone was observed a few times. This chain connects TRBV28 to TRBJ2-7, with 8 bases fitting TRBD1. CDR3 size: 13 residues. The ends lost 5 bases at V and 6 bases at J; junction bases unmatched: 6. From germline, CDR1 is MDHEN and CDR2 SYDVKM. For the CDR3, the DNA is TGTGCCAGCAGTCCTGGACAGGGCTCCGAGCAGTACTTC. The encoded protein is CASSPGQGSEQYF.

V gene TRBV2 combines with J gene TRBJ2-5; TRBD1 aligns across 9 bases. CDR3 length equals 14 residues. V gave up 6 bases and J gave up 5 bases; unmatched junction bases: 7. Germline lookup yields CDR1 SNHLY and CDR2 FYNNEI. The chain's CDR3 is CASRVGTGRETQYF. The DNA for the CDR3 is TGTGCCAGCAGGGTGGGGACAGGGCGGGAGACCCAGTACTTC.

This clone was counted only a few times. The V and J genes are TRBV9 and TRBJ2-7; D remains ambiguous. V was cut by 3 bases and J by 5 bases, with 15 bases left in between. Germline V CDR1 and CDR2: SGDLS, YYNGEE. This CDR3 comprises 14 residues. The CDR3 sequence is CASSDLMYCDEQYF. The CDR3 DNA reads as TGTGCCAGCAGCGACCTTATGTACTGCGACGAGCAGTACTTC.

V usage is TRBV19 and J usage is TRBJ1-2, with 8 bases identical to TRBD1. Germline values: CDR1 LNHDA, CDR2 SQIVND (reference sequence). The CDR3 is made up of 16 amino acids. J was trimmed by 3 bases and V by 5 bases; bases with no gene match: 11. The CDR3 nucleotides are TGTGCCAGTAGTTCCAGGGGGCGCCTGGGAGACTATGGCTACACCTTC. Residues: CASSSRGRLGDYGYTF.

The V call is TRBV28, the J call TRBJ2-1; 7 bases agree with TRBD2. CDR1 is MDHEN, CDR2 SYDVKM, per germline. With 5 bases clipped from V and 6 bases from J, the junction kept 10 bases outside the gene matches. This CDR3 contains 15 residues. The CDR3 spells CASSPSITSANEQFF. DNA for the CDR3: TGTGCCAGCAGTCCCTCAATCACTAGCGCCAATGAGCAGTTCTTC. The full variable domain, in which reference TRBV28 and TRBJ2-1 provide the parts outside the CDR3, is DVKVTQSSRYLVKRTGEKVFLECVQDMDHENMFWYRQDPGLGLRLIYFSYDVKMKEKGDIPEGYSVSREKKERFSLILESASTNQTSMYLCASSPSITSANEQFFGPGTRLTVL.